A single TCR beta chain is shown here with its context. The sample is drawn from a study of long-term antiretroviral therapy in people with HIV. On the study more broadly: The earliest samples came from an era when ART typically awaited falling CD4 counts.

Researchers ran immunoSEQ v3.0 at survey level. Generated by immunoSEQ multiplex PCR, the TCRdb table keeps only in-frame clones and is missing some. The data show under 30,000 clones, around 83% seen once. This clonotype was sampled from a young man with HIV. Sequenced here: unsorted PBMCs, sampled 3 years after starting antiretroviral therapy.

CDR3 region: CASWDSSTDTQYF. CDR3 in DNA: TGTGCCAGCTGGGACTCTAGCACAGATACGCAGTATTTT. This sequence joins TRBV2 and TRBJ2-3, with D tentatively TRBD2 (6 bases). The germline V gene has CDR1 SNHLY and CDR2 FYNNEI. This CDR3 has 13 amino acids. Deletions cut 8 bases from V and 0 bases from J, with 9 bases between.